This T cell receptor delta chain was sequenced for a study of Vδ1+ human thymocytes (dated by TCRdb to the late 2010s). With regard to the full study: The study characterised mRNA-level TRG and TRD CDR3 repertoires of highly purified Vdelta1+ thymocytes from young children as a data resource. Validation of the multiplex-based CDR3 amplicon strategy against 5'RACE-based CDR3 amplicon generation methods had been performed previously.

The CDR3 has 19 amino acids, counting the end cysteine and phenylalanine. The DNA shown is the 57-base CDR3, in frame from base 1. V is shortened by 5 bases, J by 0 bases, and the region joining them spans 25 bases. The germline V gene provides CDR1 TSWWSYY and CDR2 QGS. The paper as a whole reports these results and caveats: No clustering by age or sex was observed, so analyses did not stratify donors by these variables. Unlike the oligoclonal repertoires in peripheral blood, the thymic TRG and TRD repertoires appeared highly polyclonal, with Gaussian CDR3 length distributions. Many TRG clonotypes were shared between donors (up to about 6.9x10^3), whereas TRD repertoires were essentially private (max about 120 shared). The authors advised highly purified populations and single-cell validation, since unexpected Vdelta2 sequences could cause misinterpretation of bulk repertoire data. Even though sort purity was high, 20% to 25% of thymic TRD sequences were Vdelta2 (and few were Vdelta3), which was not the case for the peripheral blood Vdelta1+ controls.

To note about this clone: The clone's antigen remains unknown. One base away there is no much larger clone; base qualities are not given.

RNA extraction was performed with the RNeasy mini kit, and reverse transcription was done with Superscript III. Multiplex PCR was used to generate CDR3 amplicons, with pooled V-gene forward primers and a constant-region reverse primer carrying Illumina adaptor overhangs. After gel purification, the amplicons were indexed with Nextera index primers over approximately 8 extra PCR cycles and then purified using AMPure XP beads. The libraries were sequenced on an Illumina MiSeq using paired-end 250 bp reads, dual indexing and an approximately 19% PhiX spike-in. Per the original workflow: Read quality was checked with FastQC, and TRG read pairs were merged using ea-utils fastq-join. Annotation of sequences was performed with IMGT/HighV-QUEST, only productive sequences with unambiguous V-gene assignment were retained, and clonotypes were defined by identical CDR3 sequence. Downstream analysis used VDJtools 1.1.1, tcR 2.2.3, Treemap and vegan Shannon diversity in R 3.4.4. Clones were re-identified by TCRdb from the public reads with CATT, and rows with the same DNA were merged. TCRdb, not the authors, supplied the V and J calls. The sample has 50,000 to 60,000 delta-chain clones on record, about 15% of them singletons. The ten most abundant clones make up approximately 0.4% of the sample.

Thymic samples were depleted of alphabeta T cells, then CD3+ TCRVdelta1+ TCRVdelta2- thymocytes were FACS-sorted. A purity of roughly 98% to 99.6% was achieved for sorted Vdelta1+ thymocytes. The thymic specimens were obtained from fewer than ten paediatric patients, aged about 5 days to 17 months, who were having corrective cardiac surgery. The thymic tissue was dispersed, and mononuclear cells were isolated using a Histopaque-1077 density gradient. For staining, the antibodies used were anti-TCRVdelta1 clone TS8.2, anti-TCRVdelta2 clone B6, anti-CD3 clone HIT3a and anti-TCRalphabeta clone IP26. The source material was Vdelta1+ gamma-delta thymocytes from the thymus. Taken with the paper, the label for cell subset or site translates to: FACS-sorted CD3+ TCRalphabeta- TCRVdelta1+ TCRVdelta2- thymocytes. This TCR came from a girl less than two years old who had congenital heart surgery. The rearrangement joined TRDV1 to TRDJ1; no D gene call is confident. DNA sequence: TGTGCTCTTGGGACCAGCTTGCCCAAGCCACCCCTGTACACCGATAAACTCATCTTT. This yields the protein CALGTSLPKPPLYTDKLIF.